This T cell receptor beta chain was documented in a study of blood T cell repertoires in COVID-19. As for the study in general: Sources were T cells, B-cell-depleted T cells, or PBMCs; the material itself was cDNA or gDNA.

Germline CDR1 is SGDLS and CDR2 is YYNGEE. The J segment lost 4 bases and the V segment lost 4 bases, leaving 15 bases of the junction unmatched. This CDR3 spans 18 amino acids. Participant reports of clinical history set cohort assignment. Among Cohort 3 donors, those recovered had two negative PCRs, clearance, or symptom resolution. The data were produced by immunoSEQ multiplex PCR, yet TCRdb's version contains in-frame clones alone and is incomplete. The repertoire holds a few hundred thousand clones, with approximately 85% as singletons. The chain joins TRBV9 to TRBJ1-3, with 9 positions matching TRBD1. The sample was PBMCs or T cells enriched from blood (not recorded which). The receptor was isolated from a man younger than 45 who had recovered from COVID-19. The CDR3 here is CASSSPGQGKTGGNTIYF. CDR3 nucleotide sequence: TGTGCCAGCAGCAGCCCGGGACAGGGAAAGACGGGCGGAAACACCATATATTTT. The variable domain in full, with the rest retrieved from reference TRBV9 and TRBJ1-3, is DSGVTQTPKHLITATGQRVTLRCSPRSGDLSVYWYQQSLDQGLQFLIQYYNGEERAKGNILERFSAQQFPDLHSELNLSSLELGDSALYFCASSSPGQGKTGGNTIYFGEGSWLTVV.